What follows are 19 T cell receptor beta chains derived from one specimen sequenced in a study of Ad26.COV2.S vaccination and SARS-CoV-2 variants. The table came from immunoSEQ multiplex PCR; TCRdb's copy has only in-frame clones and leaves some out. The table lists roughly 500,000 clones, approximately 92% of them singletons. Treatment here: 19 received Ad26.COV2.S at low or high dose, single or two shots; about five received placebo; per-sample allocation not given. After the first vaccine or placebo injection, samples were drawn on day 63. The material sequenced was peripheral blood, taken in a trial of Ad26.COV2.S vaccine versus placebo. All receptors come from a person aged 18-60 years who received the Ad26.COV2.S COVID-19 vaccine or a placebo.

The chain combines TRBV3-1 (or the pseudogene TRBV3-2) with TRBJ2-7; 9 bases line up with TRBD1. With V trimmed by 4 bases and J by 6 bases, 16 bases remained unmatched. From germline, CDR1 is LGHDT and CDR2 YNNKEL (reference sequence). The CDR3 sequence is 17 residues long. CDR3 region: CASSPGQGVHKTSEQYF. The CDR3 nucleotides are TGTGCCAGCAGCCCGGGACAGGGCGTTCACAAGACATCCGAGCAGTACTTC.

This chain connects TRBV27 to TRBJ1-5; no definite D call. CDR1 is MNHEY, CDR2 SMNVEV, per germline (reference sequence). The ends were cut back, 2 bases at V and 4 bases at J, with 6 bases in the middle. CDR3 length: 13 residues. Here the CDR3 DNA reads TGTGCCAGCAGTTTAAGACGGAATCAGCCCCAGCATTTT. Protein sequence: CASSLRRNQPQHF.

This rearrangement joins TRBV18 to TRBJ1-1; D is unclear. This CDR3 spans 15 amino acids. Germline V gene lookup returns CDR1 KGHSH and CDR2 LQKENI. Trimming shortened V by 3 bases and J by 3 bases, and 14 bases separated the two germline ends. CDR3 DNA: TGTGCCAGCTCACCCGTAGGCCTCCTGGACACTGAAGCTTTCTTT. Residues: CASSPVGLLDTEAFF.

The chain is built from TRBV28 and TRBJ1-1, with D possibly being TRBD1 (5 bases). With 4 bases removed from V and 4 bases from J, the gap between germline ends came to 19 bases. CDR3 size: 16 residues. The germline V gene encodes CDR1 MDHEN and CDR2 SYDVKM. This CDR3 is CASSWGTDTLGTEAFF. DNA of the CDR3: TGTGCCAGCAGTTGGGGGACGGACACTTTGGGCACTGAAGCTTTCTTT. The full variable domain, with the rest looked up from reference TRBV28 and TRBJ1-1, is DVKVTQSSRYLVKRTGEKVFLECVQDMDHENMFWYRQDPGLGLRLIYFSYDVKMKEKGDIPEGYSVSREKKERFSLILESASTNQTSMYLCASSWGTDTLGTEAFFGQGTRLTVV.

The rearrangement links TRBV7-8 to TRBJ2-5; D may be TRBD1 or TRBD2 (6 bases each). The CDR3 has 16 residues. The germline V and J ends were trimmed by 3 bases and 5 bases, with 19 bases remaining between them. The V gene's germline CDR1 is SGHVS and CDR2 FQNEAQ. CDR3 region: CASSFWGPGRNETQYF. In nucleotides, the CDR3 is TGTGCCAGCAGCTTTTGGGGGCCGGGGAGGAATGAGACCCAGTACTTC.

The chain has TRBV7-9 and TRBJ2-5; D may match TRBD1 or TRBD2 (5 bases each). Germline loops: CDR1 SEHNR, CDR2 FQNEAQ (reference sequence). Trimming pared 5 bases from V and 0 bases from J, leaving 10 bases between. The CDR3 has 14 amino acids. The CDR3 spells CASSAGTYQETQYF. As DNA, the CDR3 is TGTGCCAGCAGCGCCGGGACGTACCAAGAGACCCAGTACTTC.

The chain combines TRBV18 with TRBJ2-7; no definite D call. This CDR3 contains 12 residues. The germline V gene has CDR1 KGHSH and CDR2 LQKENI. V was cut by 9 bases and J by 5 bases, with 14 bases left in between. CDR3 in DNA: TGTGCCAGTGGCGGCGGCTCGGACGAGCAGTACGTC. This gives the protein CASGGGSDEQYV.

This clone appeared a single time. The junction departs from germline at one end; a sequencing error may be responsible. The genes are TRBV20-1 and TRBJ1-3; D is ambiguous. The CDR3 runs to 11 residues. The germline V gene has CDR1 DFQATT and CDR2 SNEGSKA (reference sequence). The CDR3 sequence is CSALRGDTIYF. The CDR3 region has the DNA TGCAGTGCTCTTCGTGGAGACACCATATATTTT.

This sequence joins TRBV7-6 and TRBJ2-3; D is undetermined. The V end was cut by 3 bases, the J end by 4 bases, with 14 bases between. The CDR3 covers 15 residues. Germline V gene data show CDR1 as SGHVS and CDR2 as FNYEAQ. DNA of the CDR3: TGTGCCAGCAGCTTCAGGCCGGACGAGTCAGATACGCAGTATTTT. Residues: CASSFRPDESDTQYF.

This clone was picked up a small number of times. The chain has TRBV11-2 and TRBJ1-2, with TRBD1 as a possible D gene (6 bases). Looked up from germline, CDR1 is SGHAT and CDR2 is FQNNGV. Deletions cut 1 base from V and 2 bases from J, with 14 bases between. The CDR3 sequence is 16 residues long. Written as DNA, the CDR3 is TGTGCCAGCAGCTTAGGGTCTAGTGGACAGAACTATGGCTACACCTTC. As protein: CASSLGSSGQNYGYTF.

V and J are TRBV29-1 and TRBJ1-5, with D uncertain. V was trimmed by 4 bases and J by 1 base, leaving 8 bases between them. The CDR3 runs to 13 residues. Germline-derived CDR1 and CDR2 are SQVTM and ANQGSEA. The CDR3 here is CSVGGTSNQPQHF. Written as DNA, the CDR3 is TGCAGCGTTGGTGGCACGAGCAATCAGCCCCAGCATTTT.

This chain links TRBV18 with TRBJ2-1; D gene uncertain. V lost 5 bases and J lost 3, with 11 bases in between. This CDR3 has 14 amino acids. Germline V gives CDR1 KGHSH, CDR2 LQKENI. CDR3 DNA: TGTGCCAGCTCAGCCTCAGATGGCTACAATGAGCAGTTCTTC. Translated, it gives CASSASDGYNEQFF.

This clone came up a few times. The rearrangement uses TRBV29-1 and TRBJ1-5, with D tentatively TRBD1 (5 bases). Germline values: CDR1 SQVTM, CDR2 ANQGSEA. V gave up 3 bases and J gave up 6 bases, with 12 bases separating them. The CDR3 is made up of 13 amino acids. The chain's CDR3 is CSVEIRGSQPQHF. CDR3 DNA sequence: TGCAGCGTTGAGATAAGGGGCTCTCAGCCCCAGCATTTT.

Comment on this clone: Other DNA sequences in the same sample also yield this CDR3. This chain uses TRBV11-2 with TRBJ2-1; 10 nucleotides agree with TRBD2. Germline CDR1 reads SGHAT; CDR2 reads FQNNGV. CDR3 length equals 15 residues. The V gene end was trimmed by 1 base and the J gene end by 4 bases; junction bases not matched to a gene: 1. The CDR3 DNA reads as TGTGCCAGCAGCTTAGGGACTAGCGGTTACAATGAGCAGTTCTTC. It yields the protein CASSLGTSGYNEQFF. Complete variable domain (other parts from reference TRBV11-2 and TRBJ2-1): EAGVAQSPRYKIIEKRQSVAFWCNPISGHATLYWYQQILGQGPKLLIQFQNNGVVDDSQLPKDRFSAERLKGVDSTLKIQPAKLEDSAVYLCASSLGTSGYNEQFFGPGTRLTVL.

This sequence joins TRBV5-6 and TRBJ1-2, with 7 bases lining up with TRBD1. Germline CDR1 reads SGHDT; CDR2 reads YYEEEE. This CDR3 comprises 13 residues. V was pared by 3 bases and J by 8 bases, with 7 bases of the junction left unmatched. CDR3 residues: CASSWEGAEGYTF. As DNA, the CDR3 is TGTGCCAGCAGCTGGGAGGGGGCGGAAGGCTACACCTTC.

The CDR3 reads CASSSGGGAYGYTF. The DNA of the CDR3 is TGTGCCAGCAGCTCGGGAGGGGGGGCCTATGGCTACACCTTC. The chain carries TRBV13 and TRBJ1-2; D might be TRBD1 (6 bases). In germline, CDR1 is PRHDT, CDR2 FYEKMQ (reference sequence). V was clipped by 4 bases and J by 4 bases, with 13 bases between them. The CDR3 runs to 14 residues.

The chain has TRBV11-2 and TRBJ2-1, with a possible D match to TRBD1 (6 bases). The V gene's germline CDR1 is SGHAT and CDR2 FQNNGV. The V and J ends lost 3 bases and 8 bases respectively, with 14 bases between them. The CDR3 is 14 residues long. CDR3 nucleotides: TGTGCCAGCAGCTTTAGTTGGGGGCGGGATGAGCAGTTCTTC. This translates into CASSFSWGRDEQFF.

A single count supports this clone. The genes are TRBV19 and TRBJ1-1; the D gene is possibly TRBD1 (6 bases). V was clipped by 3 bases and J by 3 bases, with 8 bases between them. The germline gives CDR1 LNHDA, CDR2 SQIVND (reference sequence). This CDR3 is 13 amino acids long. CDR3 in amino acids: CASSMAGDTEAFF. CDR3 nucleotides: TGTGCCAGTAGTATGGCAGGGGACACTGAAGCTTTCTTT.

This clone was detected only once. CDR3 region: CASSPRPRDITDTQYF. The CDR3 DNA is TGTGCCAGCAGTCCACGCCCTCGGGACATCACAGATACGCAGTATTTT. The V gene is TRBV6-2 or TRBV6-3, the J gene TRBJ2-3, with D maybe TRBD1 (6 bases). CDR3 length equals 16 residues. V lost 5 bases and J lost 2, with 17 bases in between. Germline CDR1 is MNHEY and CDR2 is SVGEGT.